The 28 T cell receptor beta chains below come from one sample, sequenced in a study of blood T cell repertoires in COVID-19. Profiling relied on immunoSEQ multiplex PCR, and the TCRdb table lists in-frame clones only, not all of them. The table includes about 200,000 clones, about 90% detected once. Sequencing was done on a sample of peripheral blood. All receptors come from a man younger than 40 with acute or convalescent COVID-19.

The chain has TRBV29-1 and TRBJ2-7, with 8 positions matching TRBD1. Germline-derived CDR1 and CDR2 are SQVTM and ANQGSEA. The CDR3 spans 14 residues. V lost 5 bases and J lost 4; bases outside the gene matches: 10. The CDR3 reads CSVPRGQGAYEQYF. The CDR3 nucleotides are TGCAGCGTTCCCCGTGGGCAGGGGGCTTACGAGCAGTACTTC.

V usage is TRBV30 and J usage is TRBJ2-2, with a possible D match to TRBD1 (6 bases). CDR3 size: 15 residues. Germline V gene data show CDR1 as GTSNPN and CDR2 as SVGIG (reference sequence). Trimming took 0 bases from V and 3 from J, leaving 11 bases between them. The CDR3, as DNA: TGTGCCTGGAGTGTACAGGGAGCGGACACCGGGGAGCTGTTTTTT. Translated, it gives CAWSVQGADTGELFF.

The V and J genes are TRBV29-1 and TRBJ2-1; D is possibly TRBD2 (7 bases). V lost 8 bases and J 9 bases, leaving 17 bases between the germline ends. Germline assignment: CDR1 SQVTM and CDR2 ANQGSEA. This CDR3 spans 12 amino acids. The CDR3 DNA sequence: TGCAGCACTGATTGGGGGGGGCCTGAGCAGTTCTTC. This sequence encodes CSTDWGGPEQFF.

This chain connects TRBV18 to TRBJ2-3; D may be TRBD2 (5 bases). V dropped 4 bases and J dropped 10 bases, with 9 bases sitting between them. The germline V gene encodes CDR1 KGHSH and CDR2 LQKENI. This CDR3 is built from 11 residues. CDR3 sequence reads: CASSQLGSQYF. The CDR3 nucleotides read TGTGCCAGCTCACAACTAGGCTCGCAGTATTTT. Filled out from reference TRBV18 and TRBJ2-3, the complete variable domain reads NAGVMQNPRHLVRRRGQEARLRCSPMKGHSHVYWYRQLPEEGLKFMVYLQKENIIDESGMPKERFSAEFPKEGPSILRIQQVVRGDSAAYFCASSQLGSQYFGPGTRLTVL.

The V and J genes are TRBV27 and TRBJ2-5, with D perhaps TRBD1 (5 bases). V was trimmed by 1 base and J by 1 base, leaving 10 bases between them. This CDR3 has 15 residues. The germline gives CDR1 MNHEY, CDR2 SMNVEV (reference sequence). CDR3 sequence reads: CASSLLWGSQETQYF. The CDR3 DNA reads as TGTGCCAGCAGTTTATTGTGGGGCAGCCAAGAGACCCAGTACTTC.

The rearrangement uses TRBV28 and TRBJ1-5, with no clear D. The ends were cut back, 7 bases at V and 5 bases at J, with 21 bases in the middle. This CDR3 region has 16 residues. CDR1 MDHEN and CDR2 SYDVKM come from the germline V gene. CDR3 sequence (DNA): TGTGCCAGCACCCTTGGCGGGGAATGGAGCGATCAGCCCCAGCATTTT. Protein sequence: CASTLGGEWSDQPQHF.

The chain combines TRBV11-3 with TRBJ2-1, with D perhaps matching TRBD2 (5 bases). This CDR3 has 14 amino acids. Trimming pared 4 bases from V and 3 bases from J, leaving 10 bases between. CDR1 and CDR2 (germline): SGHNT, YENEEA. The CDR3 DNA is TGTGCCAGCAGCTCCACCGGGATCTACAATGAGCAGTTCTTC. It yields the protein CASSSTGIYNEQFF. The full variable domain, rest sourced from reference TRBV11-3 and TRBJ2-1, is EAGVVQSPRYKIIEKKQPVAFWCNPISGHNTLYWYLQNLGQGPELLIRYENEEAVDDSQLPKDRFSAERLKGVDSTLKIQPAELGDSAVYLCASSSTGIYNEQFFGPGTRLTVL.

This clone occurred once. The chain links TRBV27 to TRBJ2-7, with 10 bases aligning to TRBD2. V was clipped by 2 bases and J by 0 bases; unmatched bases: 1. The CDR3 loop spans 15 amino acids. Germline V gene sequence: CDR1 MNHEY, CDR2 SMNVEV (reference sequence). CDR3 in amino acids: CASSLQRGGSYEQYF. The CDR3 DNA reads as TGTGCCAGCAGTTTACAGCGGGGGGGCTCCTACGAGCAGTACTTC.

The chain joins TRBV28 to TRBJ1-3; TRBD1 might be the D (5 bases). In germline, CDR1 is MDHEN, CDR2 SYDVKM. Trimming removed 5 bases at V and 0 bases at J, with 20 bases between. The CDR3 length is 18 residues. CDR3 sequence reads: CASSRRDLTRGSGNTIYF. The CDR3 region has the DNA TGTGCCAGCAGTCGCCGGGACCTTACGCGGGGCTCTGGAAACACCATATATTTT.

The genes are TRBV28 and TRBJ1-5; no reliable D call. This CDR3 contains 14 residues. Germline V gene data show CDR1 as MDHEN and CDR2 as SYDVKM. Trimming cost V 8 bases and J 0 bases, with 11 bases left between them. CDR3 sequence reads: CASSSPYSNQPQHF. The CDR3 DNA reads as TGTGCCAGCTCAAGCCCTTATAGCAATCAGCCCCAGCATTTT.

This clone was seen more than once but under ten times. This sequence joins TRBV3-1 (or the pseudogene TRBV3-2) and TRBJ1-6; perhaps TRBD1 as D (5 bases). The CDR3 totals 16 residues. Trimming took 4 bases from V and 10 from J, leaving 20 bases between them. Germline CDR1 LGHDT, CDR2 YNNKEL (reference sequence). In DNA, the CDR3 is TGTGCCAGCAGCCCGTATTACGGGGGTTCCCGGTCACCCCTCCACTTT. As protein: CASSPYYGGSRSPLHF.

V usage is TRBV28 and J usage is TRBJ2-2; the D gene is possibly TRBD1 (5 bases). The CDR3 runs 15 residues. Between the trimmed V and J ends, which lost 4 bases and 4 bases, there was a span of 13 bases. Germline V gene lookup returns CDR1 MDHEN and CDR2 SYDVKM. The CDR3 region has the DNA TGTGCCAGCAGTTACACAGGTAGCCCCACCGGGGAGCTGTTTTTT. This gives the protein CASSYTGSPTGELFF.

This rearrangement joins TRBV28 to TRBJ2-5; TRBD2 matches 9 bases. The CDR3 covers 16 residues. The V gene's germline CDR1 is MDHEN and CDR2 SYDVKM. With 1 base clipped from V and 5 bases from J, the junction kept 8 bases outside the gene matches. CDR3 amino acids: CASSLLAGGPLETQYF. The DNA for the CDR3 is TGTGCCAGCAGTTTATTGGCGGGAGGGCCTCTGGAGACCCAGTACTTC. Full variable domain (outside the CDR3, taken from reference TRBV28 and TRBJ2-5): DVKVTQSSRYLVKRTGEKVFLECVQDMDHENMFWYRQDPGLGLRLIYFSYDVKMKEKGDIPEGYSVSREKKERFSLILESASTNQTSMYLCASSLLAGGPLETQYFGPGTRLLVL.

The table lists this clone with a few counts. The chain joins TRBV2 to TRBJ2-3; D gene uncertain. CDR3 size: 15 residues. Trimming took 5 bases from V and 0 from J, leaving 12 bases between them. Germline V gives CDR1 SNHLY, CDR2 FYNNEI. CDR3 nucleotide sequence: TGTGCCAGCAGTCAAAGCGATACTAGCACAGATACGCAGTATTTT. Its protein is CASSQSDTSTDTQYF.

The rearrangement uses TRBV5-1 and TRBJ2-2, with 11 bases identical to TRBD1. The CDR3 has 15 amino acids. Germline V lookup: CDR1 SGHRS, CDR2 YFSETQ. Trimming removed 3 bases from V and 4 bases from J; junction bases left unmatched: 2. CDR3 protein: CASSSDRGRTGELFF. CDR3 in DNA: TGCGCCAGCAGCTCGGACAGGGGGCGCACCGGGGAGCTGTTTTTT.

This clone is a singleton in its sample. The chain uses TRBV6-5 and TRBJ2-1, with 8 nucleotides matching TRBD1. J lost 7 bases, V lost 4 bases, and 9 bases had no gene match. This CDR3 contains 15 residues. Looked up from germline, CDR1 is MNHEY and CDR2 is SVGAGI. The CDR3 here is CASSSLGQGANEQFF. In DNA, the CDR3 is TGTGCCAGCAGTTCCCTGGGGCAGGGGGCGAATGAGCAGTTCTTC.

V gene TRBV5-5 combines with J gene TRBJ2-1; D is possibly TRBD2 (5 bases). V shed 0 bases and J shed 0 bases, with 7 bases lying between them. The CDR3 extends over 15 amino acids. Germline V gene sequence: CDR1 SGHKS, CDR2 YYEKEE (reference sequence). CDR3 loop: CASSLAGVSYNEQFF. The DNA for the CDR3 is TGTGCCAGCAGCTTGGCCGGGGTCTCCTACAATGAGCAGTTCTTC.

This rearrangement joins TRBV2 to TRBJ1-1; TRBD1 might be the D (6 bases). The V gene lost 4 bases and the J gene lost 0 bases, with 9 bases spanning the gap. Germline lookup yields CDR1 SNHLY and CDR2 FYNNEI. The CDR3 spans 14 residues. In DNA, the CDR3 is TGTGCCAGCAGTGGAGACAGGATGAACACTGAAGCTTTCTTT. Amino acids: CASSGDRMNTEAFF.

This sequence joins TRBV5-1 and TRBJ1-3; D gene unclear. The ends were cut back, 0 bases at V and 4 bases at J, with 17 bases in the middle. This CDR3 contains 17 residues. From germline, CDR1 is SGHRS and CDR2 YFSETQ. CDR3 amino acids: CASSLAFGGIVGNTIYF. In DNA form, the CDR3 reads TGCGCCAGCAGCTTGGCTTTTGGCGGGATCGTGGGAAACACCATATATTTT.

The genes are TRBV2 and TRBJ2-5, with 10 bases identical to TRBD2. The CDR3 is made up of 13 amino acids. V shed 8 bases and J 4 bases; nucleotides not matched to a gene: 4. CDR1 and CDR2 from the germline V gene are SNHLY and FYNNEI. CDR3 DNA: TGTGCCAGCGGGATAGCGGGAGGAGAGACCCAGTACTTC. This encodes CASGIAGGETQYF.

The V call is TRBV28, the J call TRBJ2-7, with D maybe TRBD2 (5 bases). V was trimmed by 3 bases and J by 2 bases, leaving 5 bases between them. The CDR3 covers 12 residues. CDR1 is MDHEN and CDR2 is SYDVKM in the germline V gene. DNA for the CDR3: TGTGCCAGCAGTTTGAGGGCCTACGAGCAGTACTTC. This codes for CASSLRAYEQYF. The entire variable domain, with the rest obtained from reference TRBV28 and TRBJ2-7, is as follows: DVKVTQSSRYLVKRTGEKVFLECVQDMDHENMFWYRQDPGLGLRLIYFSYDVKMKEKGDIPEGYSVSREKKERFSLILESASTNQTSMYLCASSLRAYEQYFGPGTRLTVT.

This chain links TRBV5-6 with TRBJ2-6; TRBD2 is a possible D gene (5 bases). Looked up from germline, CDR1 is SGHDT and CDR2 is YYEEEE. V was clipped by 2 bases and J by 12 bases, with 15 bases between them. The CDR3 has 14 amino acids. The CDR3: CASSFSGSVIVLTF. The CDR3 DNA reads as TGTGCCAGCAGCTTTTCGGGATCCGTCATCGTCCTGACTTTC.

The V gene is TRBV19, the J gene TRBJ1-1; D not certain. CDR1 and CDR2 (germline): LNHDA, SQIVND (reference sequence). V lost 2 bases and J lost 6, with 10 bases in between. This CDR3 contains 13 residues. The CDR3 DNA sequence: TGTGCCAGTAGTATAATGGGCCGACCTGAAGCTTTCTTT. It translates to CASSIMGRPEAFF.

The gene calls are TRBV30 and TRBJ2-7, with D perhaps matching TRBD2 (5 bases). Germline loops: CDR1 GTSNPN, CDR2 SVGIG (reference sequence). With 0 bases removed from V and 9 bases from J, the gap between germline ends came to 12 bases. The CDR3 has 12 amino acids. This chain's CDR3 is CAWSVYPGRQYF. CDR3 nucleotide sequence: TGTGCCTGGAGTGTATACCCGGGAAGGCAGTACTTC.

The chain uses TRBV14 and TRBJ1-5; TRBD1 matches at 8 bases. The CDR3 spans 17 residues. The germline V gene encodes CDR1 SGHDN and CDR2 FVKESK. Losses at the gene ends were 4 bases for V and 6 bases for J; bases not matched to a gene: 14. CDR3: CASSRPRGLEGGQPQHF. For the CDR3, the DNA is TGTGCCAGCAGCCGGCCCAGGGGGCTGGAAGGGGGTCAGCCCCAGCATTTT.

The chain couples TRBV7-9 to TRBJ2-3; maybe TRBD2 (6 bases). There are 13 residues in the CDR3. Looked up from germline, CDR1 is SEHNR and CDR2 is FQNEAQ (reference sequence). The ends were cut back, 6 bases at V and 6 bases at J, with 13 bases in the middle. The CDR3 DNA is TGTGCCAGCAGGCAAGAGGGACTTGATACGCAGTATTTT. It is translated as CASRQEGLDTQYF.

On this clone itself: One end of the junction varies from germline; a read error may be responsible. The rearrangement links TRBV2 to TRBJ2-7, with D tentatively TRBD1 (5 bases). Germline V CDR1 and CDR2: SNHLY, FYNNEI. The CDR3 is made up of 13 amino acids. CDR3 nucleotide sequence: TGTGCCGGCAGTGAACAGGCCCGCTACGAGCAGTACTTC. It is translated as CAGSEQARYEQYF.

The chain couples TRBV19 to TRBJ2-7; TRBD2 might be the D (5 bases). CDR1 and CDR2 (germline): LNHDA, SQIVND (reference sequence). The CDR3 has 14 amino acids. V was cut by 7 bases and J by 2 bases, with 15 bases left in between. CDR3 sequence: CASKASRGTYEQYF. CDR3 nucleotides: TGTGCCAGTAAGGCTAGCCGGGGAACCTACGAGCAGTACTTC.